The text below deals with one T cell receptor (beta chain). The target antigen is unknown. The source of the sample is a study of cytotoxic CD8 clonotypes in ibrutinib-treated CLL. General observations from the study: While tracking circulating CD8+ T-cell counts, baseline clonality exceeded that of age-matched healthy donors.

Investigators sought sequencing depths of between 1 in 200,000 and 1 in 1 million T cells. The table came from immunoSEQ multiplex PCR; TCRdb's copy has only in-frame clones and leaves some out. The sample lists fewer than 300,000 clones; 65% to 85% were seen once. This CDR3 spans 15 amino acids. Germline CDR1 and CDR2: SGDLS and YYNGEE. The V gene lost 0 bases and the J gene lost 6 bases, with 13 bases spanning the gap. The receptor comes from a human donor with chronic lymphocytic leukemia. The starting material was PBMCs, obtained at disease progression, from a patient treated with ibrutinib. The chain carries TRBV9 and TRBJ2-1; D possibly corresponds to TRBD2 (5 bases). The CDR3 here is CASSVVTRPVNEQFF. CDR3 nucleotide sequence: TGTGCCAGCAGCGTAGTAACTAGACCGGTCAATGAGCAGTTCTTC. The full variable domain, with the rest looked up from reference TRBV9 and TRBJ2-1, is DSGVTQTPKHLITATGQRVTLRCSPRSGDLSVYWYQQSLDQGLQFLIQYYNGEERAKGNILERFSAQQFPDLHSELNLSSLELGDSALYFCASSVVTRPVNEQFFGPGTRLTVL.